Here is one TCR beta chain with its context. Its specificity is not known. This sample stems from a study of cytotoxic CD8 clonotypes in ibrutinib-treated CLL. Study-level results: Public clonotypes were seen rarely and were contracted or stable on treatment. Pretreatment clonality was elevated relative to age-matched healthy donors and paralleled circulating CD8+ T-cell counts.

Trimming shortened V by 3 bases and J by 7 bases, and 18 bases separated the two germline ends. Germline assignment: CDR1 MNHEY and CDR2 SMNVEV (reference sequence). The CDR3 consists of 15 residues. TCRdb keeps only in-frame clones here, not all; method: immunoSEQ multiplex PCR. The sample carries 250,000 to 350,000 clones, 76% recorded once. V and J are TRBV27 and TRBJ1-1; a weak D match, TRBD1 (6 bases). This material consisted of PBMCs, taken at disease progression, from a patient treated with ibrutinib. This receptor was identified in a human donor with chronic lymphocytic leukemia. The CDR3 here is CASSFSGGGLLEAFF. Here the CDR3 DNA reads TGTGCCAGCAGTTTTTCGGGGGGCGGCCTTCTTGAAGCTTTCTTT.